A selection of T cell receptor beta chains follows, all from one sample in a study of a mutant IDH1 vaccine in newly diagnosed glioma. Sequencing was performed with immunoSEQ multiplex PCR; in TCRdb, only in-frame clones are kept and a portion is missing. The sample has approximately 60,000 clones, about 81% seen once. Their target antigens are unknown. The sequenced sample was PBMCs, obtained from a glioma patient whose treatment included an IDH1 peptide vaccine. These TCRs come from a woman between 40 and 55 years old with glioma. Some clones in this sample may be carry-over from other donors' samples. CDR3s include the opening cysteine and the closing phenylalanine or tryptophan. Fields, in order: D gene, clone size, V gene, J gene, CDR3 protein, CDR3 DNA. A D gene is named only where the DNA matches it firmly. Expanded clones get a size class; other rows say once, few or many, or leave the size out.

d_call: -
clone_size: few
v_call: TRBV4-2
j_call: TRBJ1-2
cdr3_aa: CASSQDGGYGYTF
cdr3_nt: TGTGCCAGCAGCCAAGACGGGGGCTATGGCTACACCTTC

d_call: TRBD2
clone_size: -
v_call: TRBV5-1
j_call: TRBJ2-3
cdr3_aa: CASSQNPGGPDTQYF
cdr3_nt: TGCGCCAGCAGCCAAAACCCGGGGGGGCCGGATACGCAGTATTTT

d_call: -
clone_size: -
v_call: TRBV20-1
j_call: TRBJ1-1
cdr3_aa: CSAYRTEGAFF
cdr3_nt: TGCAGTGCTTACCGGACCGAGGGAGCTTTCTTT

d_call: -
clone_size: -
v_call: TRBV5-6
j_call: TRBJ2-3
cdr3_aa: CASSLKTTTDTQYF
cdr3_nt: TGTGCCAGCAGCTTGAAAACTACCACAGATACGCAGTATTTT

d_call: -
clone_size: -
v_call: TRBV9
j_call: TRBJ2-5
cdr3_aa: CASSVEAGTGETQYF
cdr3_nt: TGTGCCAGCAGCGTAGAGGCAGGGACGGGGGAGACCCAGTACTTC

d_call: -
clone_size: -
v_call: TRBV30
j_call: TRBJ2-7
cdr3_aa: CAGDDYRSTSYEQYF
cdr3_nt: TGTGCCGGGGACGACTACAGGTCCACCTCCTACGAGCAGTACTTC

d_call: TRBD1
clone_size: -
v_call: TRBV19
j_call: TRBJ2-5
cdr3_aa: CASTQGQGAGETQYF
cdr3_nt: TGTGCCAGTACCCAGGGACAGGGGGCCGGAGAGACCCAGTACTTC

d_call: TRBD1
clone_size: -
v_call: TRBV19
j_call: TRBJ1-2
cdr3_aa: CASSMIWTGEFNYGYTF
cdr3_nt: TGTGCCAGTAGTATGATTTGGACAGGGGAATTTAACTATGGCTACACCTTC

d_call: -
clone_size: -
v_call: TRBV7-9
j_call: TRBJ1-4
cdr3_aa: CASSSTEEGTNEKLFF
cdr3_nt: TGTGCCAGCAGCTCGACGGAGGAGGGAACTAATGAAAAACTGTTTTTT

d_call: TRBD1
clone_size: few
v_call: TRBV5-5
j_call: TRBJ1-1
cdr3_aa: CASSWGQTNTEAFF
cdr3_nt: TGTGCCAGCAGCTGGGGACAGACGAACACTGAAGCTTTCTTT

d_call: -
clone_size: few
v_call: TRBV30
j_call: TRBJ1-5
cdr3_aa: CAWTRSGNQPQHF
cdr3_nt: TGTGCCTGGACCCGGAGTGGCAATCAGCCCCAGCATTTT

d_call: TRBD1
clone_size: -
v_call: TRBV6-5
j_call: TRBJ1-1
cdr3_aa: CASSWDRGTEAFF
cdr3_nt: TGTGCCAGCAGTTGGGACAGGGGGACTGAAGCTTTCTTT

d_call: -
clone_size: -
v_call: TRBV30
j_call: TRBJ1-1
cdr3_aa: CAWRDGVTEAFF
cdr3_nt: TGTGCCTGGAGAGACGGGGTAACTGAAGCTTTCTTT

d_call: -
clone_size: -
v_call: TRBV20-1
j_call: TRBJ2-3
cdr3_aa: CSQPKSDTQYF
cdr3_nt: TGCAGCCAACCAAAATCGGATACGCAGTATTTT

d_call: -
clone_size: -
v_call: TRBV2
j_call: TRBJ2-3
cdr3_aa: CASRRYTTDTQYF
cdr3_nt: TGTGCCAGCAGGAGGTACACGACAGATACGCAGTATTTT

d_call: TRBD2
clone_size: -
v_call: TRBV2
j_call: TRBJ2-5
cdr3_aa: CASRGGVETQYF
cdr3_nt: TGTGCCAGCCGGGGGGGCGTTGAGACCCAGTACTTC

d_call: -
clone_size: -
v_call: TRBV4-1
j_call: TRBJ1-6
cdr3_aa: CASSQEAAGMGSPLHF
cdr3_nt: TGCGCCAGCAGCCAAGAAGCGGCAGGGATGGGTTCACCCCTCCACTTT

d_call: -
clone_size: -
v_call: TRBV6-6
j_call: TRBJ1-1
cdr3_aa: CASINQLLKNTEAFF
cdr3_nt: TGTGCCAGCATCAACCAGCTACTGAAGAACACTGAAGCTTTCTTT

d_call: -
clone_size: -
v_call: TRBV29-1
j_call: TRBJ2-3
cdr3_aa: CSALRTDTQYF
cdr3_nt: TGCAGCGCCCTTCGTACCGATACGCAGTATTTT

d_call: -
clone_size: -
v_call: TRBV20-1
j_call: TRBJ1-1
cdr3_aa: CSARGPAGAFF
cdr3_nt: TGCAGTGCTAGAGGTCCGGCGGGAGCTTTCTTT

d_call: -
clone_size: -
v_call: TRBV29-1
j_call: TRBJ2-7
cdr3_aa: CSVGTGYEQYF
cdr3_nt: TGCAGCGTCGGTACAGGTTACGAGCAGTACTTC

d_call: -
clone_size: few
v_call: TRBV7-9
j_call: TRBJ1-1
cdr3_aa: CASSLDEGEAFF
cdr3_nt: TGTGCCAGCAGCTTAGATGAGGGTGAAGCTTTCTTT

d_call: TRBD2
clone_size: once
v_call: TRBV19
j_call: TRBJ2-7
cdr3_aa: CASSKDPGLGDEQYF
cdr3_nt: TGTGCCAGTAGTAAGGACCCGGGACTAGGTGACGAGCAGTACTTC

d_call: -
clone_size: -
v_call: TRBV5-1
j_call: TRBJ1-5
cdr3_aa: CASSTGNNQPQHF
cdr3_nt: TGCGCCAGCAGTACAGGGAACAATCAGCCCCAGCATTTT

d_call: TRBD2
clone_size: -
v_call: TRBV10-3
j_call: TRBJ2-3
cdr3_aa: CATTSGDTDTQYF
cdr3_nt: TGTGCCACGACTAGCGGGGACACAGATACGCAGTATTTT

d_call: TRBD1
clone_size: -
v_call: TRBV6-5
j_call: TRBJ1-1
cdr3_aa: CASSYSRQGTEAFF
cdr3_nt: TGTGCCAGCAGTTACTCAAGACAGGGAACTGAAGCTTTCTTT

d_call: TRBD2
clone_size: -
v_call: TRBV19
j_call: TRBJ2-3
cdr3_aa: CASSIDWAVGGEAADTQYF
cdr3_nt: TGTGCCAGTAGTATAGATTGGGCCGTTGGGGGGGAGGCCGCAGATACGCAGTATTTT

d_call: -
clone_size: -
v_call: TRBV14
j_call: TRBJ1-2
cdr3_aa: CASSPRGGSGYTF
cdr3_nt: TGTGCCAGCAGCCCACGGGGGGGAAGCGGCTACACCTTC

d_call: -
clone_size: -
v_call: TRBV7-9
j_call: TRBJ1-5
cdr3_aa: CASSLVGGPQPQHF
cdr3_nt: TGTGCCAGCAGCTTAGTTGGGGGTCCCCAGCCCCAGCATTTT